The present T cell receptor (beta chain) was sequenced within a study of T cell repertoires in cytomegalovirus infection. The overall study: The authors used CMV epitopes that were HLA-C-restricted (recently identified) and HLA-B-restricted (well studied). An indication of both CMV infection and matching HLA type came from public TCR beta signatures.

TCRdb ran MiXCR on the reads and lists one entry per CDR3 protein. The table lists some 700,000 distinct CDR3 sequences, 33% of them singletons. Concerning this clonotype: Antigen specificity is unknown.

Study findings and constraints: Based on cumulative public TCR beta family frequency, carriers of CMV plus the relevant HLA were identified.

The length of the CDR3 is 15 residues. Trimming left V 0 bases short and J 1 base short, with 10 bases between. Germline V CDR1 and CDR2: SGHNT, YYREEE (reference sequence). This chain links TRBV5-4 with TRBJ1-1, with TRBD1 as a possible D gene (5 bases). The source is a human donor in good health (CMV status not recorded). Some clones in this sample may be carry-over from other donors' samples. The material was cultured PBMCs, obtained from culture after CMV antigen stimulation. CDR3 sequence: CASSLATGGNTEAFF. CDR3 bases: TGTGCCAGCAGCTTGGCCACGGGGGGGAACACTGAAGCTTTCTTT.